This TCR beta chain originates from a study of T cell repertoires in cytomegalovirus infection. The CDR3 sequence is 17 residues long. Germline V gene data show CDR1 as MDHEN and CDR2 as SYDVKM. Deletions cut 3 bases from V and 0 bases from J, with 14 bases between. Study conclusions and caveats: The ex vivo response was dominated by HLA-C-restricted CMV-specific TCR beta clonotypes. Based on cumulative public TCR beta family frequency, carriers of CMV plus the relevant HLA were identified.

To note about this clonotype: Its specificity is unknown.

TCRdb re-called the reads with MiXCR, one entry per CDR3 protein. This table holds hundreds of thousands of distinct CDR3 sequences, approximately 34% found once. The rearrangement uses TRBV28 and TRBJ2-2, with a weak D call TRBD1 (6 bases). The sequencing sample was made of PBMCs. The sequence came from a human donor in good health (CMV status not recorded). Some clones in this sample may be carry-over from other donors' samples. This CDR3 reads CASSFSFGTPNTGELFF. CDR3 DNA sequence: TGTGCCAGCAGTTTTTCCTTTGGGACACCGAACACCGGGGAGCTGTTTTTT.